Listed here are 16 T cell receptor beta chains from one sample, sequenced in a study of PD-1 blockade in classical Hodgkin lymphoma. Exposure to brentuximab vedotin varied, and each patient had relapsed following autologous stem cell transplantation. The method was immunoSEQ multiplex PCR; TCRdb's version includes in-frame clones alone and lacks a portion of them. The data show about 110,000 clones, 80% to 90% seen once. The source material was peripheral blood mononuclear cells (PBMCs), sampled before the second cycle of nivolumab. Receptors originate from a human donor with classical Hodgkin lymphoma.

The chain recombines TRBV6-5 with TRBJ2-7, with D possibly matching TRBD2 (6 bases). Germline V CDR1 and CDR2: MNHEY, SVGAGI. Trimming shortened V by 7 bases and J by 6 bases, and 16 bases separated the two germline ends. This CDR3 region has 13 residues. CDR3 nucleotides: TGTGCCAGCATGATGACTAGGTCGGGCGAGCAGTACTTC. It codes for CASMMTRSGEQYF.

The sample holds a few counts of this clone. The CDR3 region is CASSYGASNQPQHF. In DNA form, the CDR3 reads TGTGCCAGCAGTTACGGGGCTAGCAATCAGCCCCAGCATTTT. The chain employs TRBV6-5 and TRBJ1-5; the D gene is possibly TRBD1 (5 bases). Trimming took 2 bases from V and 0 from J, leaving 5 bases between them. Germline V gene sequence: CDR1 MNHEY, CDR2 SVGAGI. The CDR3 runs 14 residues.

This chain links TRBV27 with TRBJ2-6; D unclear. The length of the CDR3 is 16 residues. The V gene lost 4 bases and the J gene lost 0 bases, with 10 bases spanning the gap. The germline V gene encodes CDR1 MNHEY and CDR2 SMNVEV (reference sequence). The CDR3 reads CASSWQANSGANVLTF. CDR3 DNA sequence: TGTGCCAGCAGTTGGCAGGCCAACTCTGGGGCCAACGTCCTGACTTTC.

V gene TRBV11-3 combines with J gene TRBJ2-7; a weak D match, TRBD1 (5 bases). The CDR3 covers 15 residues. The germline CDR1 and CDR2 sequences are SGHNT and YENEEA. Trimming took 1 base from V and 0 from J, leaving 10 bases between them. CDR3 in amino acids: CASSLGAGLSYEQYF. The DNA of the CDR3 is TGTGCCAGCAGCTTAGGGGCAGGGCTCTCCTACGAGCAGTACTTC.

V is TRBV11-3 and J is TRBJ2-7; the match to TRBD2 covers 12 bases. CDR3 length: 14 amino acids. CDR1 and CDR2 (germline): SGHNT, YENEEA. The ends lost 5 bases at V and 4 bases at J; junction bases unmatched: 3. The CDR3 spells CASSVTSGSYEQYF. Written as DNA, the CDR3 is TGTGCCAGCAGCGTGACTAGCGGGAGTTACGAGCAGTACTTC. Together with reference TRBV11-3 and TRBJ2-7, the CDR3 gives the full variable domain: EAGVVQSPRYKIIEKKQPVAFWCNPISGHNTLYWYLQNLGQGPELLIRYENEEAVDDSQLPKDRFSAERLKGVDSTLKIQPAELGDSAVYLCASSVTSGSYEQYFGPGTRLTVT.

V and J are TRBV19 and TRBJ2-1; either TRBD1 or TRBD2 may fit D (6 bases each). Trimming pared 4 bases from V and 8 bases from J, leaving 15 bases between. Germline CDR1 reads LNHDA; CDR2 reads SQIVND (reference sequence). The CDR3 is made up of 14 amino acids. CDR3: CASSTGAGWHEQFF. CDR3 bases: TGTGCCAGTAGTACGGGGGCGGGTTGGCATGAGCAGTTCTTC.

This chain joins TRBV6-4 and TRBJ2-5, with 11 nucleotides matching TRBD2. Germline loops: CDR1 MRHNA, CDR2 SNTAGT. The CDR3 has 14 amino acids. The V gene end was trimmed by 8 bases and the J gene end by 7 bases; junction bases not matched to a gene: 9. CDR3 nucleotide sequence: TGTGCCAGCTCGACTAGCGGGACGGAGGGGACCCAGTACTTC. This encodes CASSTSGTEGTQYF.

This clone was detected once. This CDR3 reads CASSRGLAVYEQYF. DNA for the CDR3: TGCGCCAGCAGCCGGGGACTAGCGGTCTACGAGCAGTACTTC. This chain uses TRBV4-3 with TRBJ2-7; 11 nucleotides agree with TRBD2. Germline V gene sequence: CDR1 LGHNA, CDR2 YSLEER. V gave up 4 bases and J gave up 3 bases; unmatched junction bases: 2. The length of the CDR3 is 14 residues.

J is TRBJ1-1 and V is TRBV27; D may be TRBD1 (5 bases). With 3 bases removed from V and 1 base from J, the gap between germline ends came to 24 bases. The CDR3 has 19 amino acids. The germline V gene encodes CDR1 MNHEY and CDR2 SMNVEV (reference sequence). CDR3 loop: CASSLSSRGIDNTNTEAFF. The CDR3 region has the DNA TGTGCCAGCAGTTTGTCGAGTAGGGGAATCGATAACACGAACACTGAAGCTTTCTTT.

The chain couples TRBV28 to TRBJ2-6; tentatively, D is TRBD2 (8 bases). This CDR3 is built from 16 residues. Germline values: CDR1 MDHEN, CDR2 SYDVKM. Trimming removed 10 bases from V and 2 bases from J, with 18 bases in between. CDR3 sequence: CATRGGDRAGANVLTF. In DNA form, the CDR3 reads TGTGCCACTCGGGGGGGTGACAGGGCTGGGGCCAACGTCCTGACTTTC.

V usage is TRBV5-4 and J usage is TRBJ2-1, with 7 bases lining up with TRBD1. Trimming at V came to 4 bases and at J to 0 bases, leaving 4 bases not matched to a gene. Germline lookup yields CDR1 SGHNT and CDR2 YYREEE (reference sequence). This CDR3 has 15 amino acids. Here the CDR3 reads CASSRDRSSYNEQFF. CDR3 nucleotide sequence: TGTGCCAGCAGCCGGGACAGAAGCTCCTACAATGAGCAGTTCTTC.

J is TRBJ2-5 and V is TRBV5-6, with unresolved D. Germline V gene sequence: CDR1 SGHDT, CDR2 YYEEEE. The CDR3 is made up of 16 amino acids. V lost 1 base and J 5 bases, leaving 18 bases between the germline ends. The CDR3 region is CASSLKQKGGVETQYF. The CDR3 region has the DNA TGTGCCAGCAGCTTGAAGCAGAAAGGCGGAGTCGAGACCCAGTACTTC.

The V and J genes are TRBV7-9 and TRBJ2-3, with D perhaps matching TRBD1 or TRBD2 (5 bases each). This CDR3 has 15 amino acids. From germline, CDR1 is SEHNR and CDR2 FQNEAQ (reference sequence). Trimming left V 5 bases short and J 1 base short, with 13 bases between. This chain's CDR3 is CASSPGRGGTDTQYF. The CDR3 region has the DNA TGTGCCAGCAGCCCCGGACGAGGGGGCACAGATACGCAGTATTTT.

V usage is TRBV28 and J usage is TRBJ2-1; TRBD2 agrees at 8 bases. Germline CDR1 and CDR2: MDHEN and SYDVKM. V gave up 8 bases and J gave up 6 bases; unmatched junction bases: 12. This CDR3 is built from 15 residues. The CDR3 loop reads CASHWGLAGFNEQFF. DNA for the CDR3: TGTGCCAGCCACTGGGGGCTAGCGGGTTTCAATGAGCAGTTCTTC. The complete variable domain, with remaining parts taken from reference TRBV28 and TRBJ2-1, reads DVKVTQSSRYLVKRTGEKVFLECVQDMDHENMFWYRQDPGLGLRLIYFSYDVKMKEKGDIPEGYSVSREKKERFSLILESASTNQTSMYLCASHWGLAGFNEQFFGPGTRLTVL.

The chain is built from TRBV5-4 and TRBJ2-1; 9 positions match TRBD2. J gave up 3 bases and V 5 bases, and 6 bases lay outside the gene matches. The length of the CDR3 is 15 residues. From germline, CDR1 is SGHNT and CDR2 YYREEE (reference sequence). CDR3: CASRTTSGFYNEQFF. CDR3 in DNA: TGTGCCAGCAGAACGACTAGCGGATTCTACAATGAGCAGTTCTTC.

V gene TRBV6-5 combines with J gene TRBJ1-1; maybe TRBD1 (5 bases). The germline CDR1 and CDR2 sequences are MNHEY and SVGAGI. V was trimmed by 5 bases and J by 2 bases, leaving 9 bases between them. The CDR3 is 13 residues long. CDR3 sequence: CASSTRDNTEAFF. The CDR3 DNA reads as TGTGCCAGCAGTACCCGGGACAACACTGAAGCTTTCTTT.